Listed here is a single T cell receptor (beta chain). This clone's antigen is unknown. Base-call qualities are not available, and no considerably larger clone is one nucleotide away. V is pared back by 3 bases and J by 3 bases, with 9 bases lying between the germline termini. The CDR3 sequence holds 13 residues, the cysteine and phenylalanine included. Only the CDR3 part of the read is kept: 39 bases, read in frame from the first base. The germline V gene encodes CDR1 SGHRS and CDR2 YFSETQ. The immunoSEQ Assay, a bias-controlled multiplex PCR, was used to amplify TCRbeta CDR3 regions from genomic DNA. From the authors' description of their analysis: Nucleated cell counts per sample were estimated from amplification of reference gene primers within the assay. To quantify the absolute abundance of each unique TCRbeta CDR3 rearrangement, sequence reads were collapsed and filtered. For each sample, productive Simpson clonality was calculated by taking the square root of Simpson's diversity index across productive rearrangements. In TCRdb, the immuneACCESS table is reduced to in-frame sequences with V and J assigned. These tables do not hold every clone; where another copy was compared, an unresolved V gene accounts for under half, and the others remain unexplained. The V and J calls and clone size come from that table; D and trimming were worked out from the DNA. The sample includes 75,000 to 100,000 clones, with 86% observed a single time. The ten largest clones capture approximately 1.7% of the sample.

These data belong to a study of blood T cell repertoires in COVID-19 (dated by TCRdb to the early 2020s). Context from the whole study: Samples covering the acute and convalescent phases of COVID-19 were provided by collaborators in the United States, Italy and Spain. Where available, HLA class I and class II types were taken from metadata supplied by the sample provider and were not determined by assay-based typing. The material from the prospective study consisted of cDNA or gDNA derived from T cells, B-cell-depleted T cells, or PBMCs. The repertoires were released in a freely available public database meant as a resource for research on the immune response to SARS-CoV-2. Deeply sampled blood TCRbeta repertoires from subjects exposed to, actively infected with, or recovered from COVID-19 were included in the dataset. Nearly every sample came with metadata listing a de-identified subject ID, COVID-19 status, age in years and sex. The samples were drawn from two sources: the first 160 participants of the ongoing ImmuneRACE study, and 1,000 to 1,500 subjects contributed by 6 global collaborators.

The paper's findings and limits, for the study overall: How much clinical and demographic metadata was included differed by source and by participant, and the metadata was provided uncurated.

Each collaborating institution followed its own protocols to collect whole blood in K2EDTA tubes. For TCRbeta analysis, collaborators shipped samples as frozen whole blood, isolated PBMCs, or DNA extracted from either of those sample types. This sequence originates from an elderly man with acute or convalescent COVID-19. The material sequenced was peripheral blood. This receptor chain uses TRBV5-1 and TRBJ1-1; a weak D assignment points to TRBD1 (5 bases agree). The CDR3 here reads CASSSSGYTEAFF. The nucleotide sequence reads as follows: TGCGCCAGCAGCTCTTCAGGGTACACTGAAGCTTTCTTT.